A selection of T cell receptor beta chains follows, all from one sample in a study of T-cell reconstitution after alpha-beta-depleted transplantation in children. TCRdb reanalysed the PCR reads using MiXCR and keeps one entry per CDR3 protein. The sample holds about 500,000 distinct CDR3 sequences, approximately 30% seen once. The sample in question was PBMCs from the stem cell graft donor, obtained from the stem cell graft. The receptors were sampled from a human donor who donated a stem cell graft to a child with aplastic anemia. The CDR3 runs from the conserved cysteine through the conserved F or W. Fields, in order: clone size, D gene, V gene, J gene, CDR3 protein, CDR3 DNA. A D gene is named only where the DNA matches it firmly. Clone size is stated in some rows and not others, as once, few, many or a class when expanded.

clone_size: .
d_call: .
v_call: TRBV30
j_call: TRBJ2-1
cdr3_aa: CAWSVARRTLTILGQFF
cdr3_nt: TGTGCCTGGAGTGTGGCGCGGAGGACGCTTACAATTCTCGGGCAGTTCTTC

clone_size: .
d_call: .
v_call: TRBV12-3/TRBV12-4
j_call: TRBJ2-1
cdr3_aa: CASSSGRLENEQFF
cdr3_nt: TGTGCCAGCAGTTCAGGCCGACTAGAGAATGAGCAGTTCTTC

clone_size: .
d_call: .
v_call: TRBV25-1
j_call: TRBJ1-4
cdr3_aa: CASSESTLPNEKLFF
cdr3_nt: TGTGCCAGCAGTGAATCGACACTTCCTAATGAAAAACTGTTTTTT

clone_size: few
d_call: TRBD2
v_call: TRBV9
j_call: TRBJ2-3
cdr3_aa: CASSAGLARADTQYF
cdr3_nt: TGTGCCAGCAGCGCCGGACTAGCGAGGGCAGATACGCAGTATTTT

clone_size: few
d_call: TRBD1
v_call: TRBV12-3/TRBV12-4
j_call: TRBJ1-2
cdr3_aa: CASHRDSIYGYTF
cdr3_nt: TGTGCCAGTCACCGGGACAGCATCTATGGCTACACCTTC

clone_size: .
d_call: TRBD2
v_call: TRBV20-1
j_call: TRBJ2-7
cdr3_aa: CSAQPWTSGDSYEQYF
cdr3_nt: TGCAGTGCCCAGCCATGGACTAGCGGGGACTCCTACGAGCAGTACTTC

clone_size: few
d_call: TRBD2
v_call: TRBV30
j_call: TRBJ2-5
cdr3_aa: CAWSGASGRKGETQYF
cdr3_nt: TGTGCCTGGAGTGGGGCTAGCGGGAGAAAAGGAGAGACCCAGTACTTC

clone_size: .
d_call: .
v_call: TRBV19
j_call: TRBJ2-5
cdr3_aa: CASSMATGRGEYF
cdr3_nt: TGTGCCAGTAGTATGGCTACAGGCCGAGGGGAGTACTTC

clone_size: few
d_call: .
v_call: TRBV18
j_call: TRBJ1-5
cdr3_aa: CASSPGEGGYQPQHF
cdr3_nt: TGTGCCAGCTCACCAGGGGAAGGAGGTTATCAGCCCCAGCATTTT

clone_size: .
d_call: .
v_call: TRBV7-2
j_call: TRBJ2-1
cdr3_aa: CASSFIGESNEQFF
cdr3_nt: TGTGCCAGCAGCTTTATTGGCGAGTCCAATGAGCAGTTCTTC

clone_size: .
d_call: .
v_call: TRBV28
j_call: TRBJ2-1
cdr3_aa: CASSKLDSYNEQFF
cdr3_nt: TGTGCCAGCAGTAAACTTGACAGTTACAATGAGCAGTTCTTC

clone_size: .
d_call: .
v_call: TRBV3-1
j_call: TRBJ2-4
cdr3_aa: CASSPTGLAKNIQYF
cdr3_nt: TGTGCCAGCAGCCCGACCGGTCTAGCCAAAAACATTCAGTACTTC

clone_size: few
d_call: TRBD1
v_call: TRBV20-1
j_call: TRBJ2-7
cdr3_aa: CSARGGTGDYEQYF
cdr3_nt: TGCAGTGCGCGAGGAGGGACAGGGGATTACGAGCAGTACTTC

clone_size: few
d_call: .
v_call: TRBV7-2
j_call: TRBJ1-5
cdr3_aa: CASSLDGGRQPQHF
cdr3_nt: TGTGCCAGCAGCTTAGACGGGGGACGCCAGCCCCAGCATTTT

clone_size: few
d_call: TRBD2
v_call: TRBV15
j_call: TRBJ2-1
cdr3_aa: CATSKAGSTYNEQFF
cdr3_nt: TGTGCCACCAGCAAAGCGGGAAGCACCTACAATGAGCAGTTCTTC

clone_size: few
d_call: .
v_call: TRBV20-1
j_call: TRBJ2-1
cdr3_aa: CSGESDSHPYNEQFF
cdr3_nt: TGCAGTGGAGAATCTGACTCACACCCGTACAATGAGCAGTTCTTC

clone_size: .
d_call: TRBD2
v_call: TRBV13
j_call: TRBJ2-3
cdr3_aa: CASTSGIGTQYF
cdr3_nt: TGTGCCAGCACTAGCGGGATTGGTACGCAGTATTTT

clone_size: .
d_call: TRBD2
v_call: TRBV30
j_call: TRBJ2-1
cdr3_aa: CAWRLLAGPLLLF
cdr3_nt: TGTGCCTGGAGGTTGCTAGCGGGCCCCCTCCTCCTCTTC

clone_size: .
d_call: TRBD1
v_call: TRBV20-1
j_call: TRBJ2-7
cdr3_aa: CSARTGDNYEQYF
cdr3_nt: TGCAGTGCTCGGACAGGGGATAACTACGAGCAGTACTTC

clone_size: few
d_call: .
v_call: TRBV18
j_call: TRBJ1-1
cdr3_aa: CASSQSAVNTEAFF
cdr3_nt: TGTGCCAGCTCACAATCGGCAGTGAACACTGAAGCTTTCTTT

clone_size: few
d_call: TRBD1
v_call: TRBV6-1
j_call: TRBJ1-5
cdr3_aa: CASSLTGGHQPQHF
cdr3_nt: TGTGCCAGCAGCTTGACAGGGGGCCATCAGCCCCAGCATTTT

clone_size: .
d_call: TRBD2
v_call: TRBV10-3
j_call: TRBJ2-3
cdr3_aa: CAISESPSGVTDTQYF
cdr3_nt: TGTGCCATCAGTGAGTCTCCTAGCGGGGTCACAGATACGCAGTATTTT

clone_size: .
d_call: .
v_call: TRBV6-2/TRBV6-3
j_call: TRBJ2-2
cdr3_aa: CASRVLRANTGELFF
cdr3_nt: TGTGCCAGCAGAGTCCTACGGGCGAACACCGGGGAGCTGTTTTTT

clone_size: .
d_call: .
v_call: TRBV28
j_call: TRBJ2-2
cdr3_aa: CASSPGFGGETGELFF
cdr3_nt: TGTGCCAGCAGCCCCGGATTTGGGGGCGAGACCGGGGAGCTGTTTTTT

clone_size: .
d_call: TRBD1
v_call: TRBV18
j_call: TRBJ2-3
cdr3_aa: CASSTPGTGGKRDTQYF
cdr3_nt: TGTGCCAGCTCTACTCCCGGGACAGGGGGCAAGCGAGATACGCAGTATTTT

clone_size: few
d_call: .
v_call: TRBV20-1
j_call: TRBJ1-2
cdr3_aa: CSASEHRNGYGYTF
cdr3_nt: TGCAGTGCTAGTGAACATAGGAATGGCTATGGCTACACCTTC

clone_size: .
d_call: .
v_call: TRBV20-1
j_call: TRBJ2-5
cdr3_aa: CSARDTVQETQYF
cdr3_nt: TGCAGTGCTAGAGATACGGTCCAAGAGACCCAGTACTTC

clone_size: .
d_call: TRBD2
v_call: TRBV25-1
j_call: TRBJ2-1
cdr3_aa: CASGKLAGVSDEQFF
cdr3_nt: TGTGCCAGCGGTAAACTAGCGGGAGTTAGTGATGAGCAGTTCTTC

clone_size: .
d_call: .
v_call: TRBV29-1
j_call: TRBJ2-1
cdr3_aa: CSVIGLAGSNEQFF
cdr3_nt: TGCAGCGTTATCGGACTGGCGGGCTCCAATGAGCAGTTCTTC

clone_size: few
d_call: TRBD1
v_call: TRBV4-1
j_call: TRBJ1-1
cdr3_aa: CASSHDRANTEAFF
cdr3_nt: TGCGCCAGCAGTCATGACAGGGCGAACACTGAAGCTTTCTTT

clone_size: few
d_call: TRBD2
v_call: TRBV30
j_call: TRBJ2-4
cdr3_aa: CAWSVGGRAKNIQYF
cdr3_nt: TGTGCCTGGAGTGTGGGGGGGAGAGCCAAAAACATTCAGTACTTC

clone_size: few
d_call: .
v_call: TRBV29-1
j_call: TRBJ2-5
cdr3_aa: CSVTTGAQETQYF
cdr3_nt: TGCAGCGTTACGACAGGAGCTCAAGAGACCCAGTACTTC

clone_size: .
d_call: .
v_call: TRBV25-1
j_call: TRBJ2-2
cdr3_aa: CASSEYSRGQAEWGELFF
cdr3_nt: TGTGCCAGCAGTGAATATTCGCGCGGGCAGGCTGAATGGGGGGAGCTGTTTTTT

clone_size: .
d_call: .
v_call: TRBV7-2
j_call: TRBJ2-1
cdr3_aa: CASSPRSKRFFNNEQFF
cdr3_nt: TGTGCCAGCAGCCCCAGAAGTAAGCGGTTTTTTAACAATGAGCAGTTCTTC

clone_size: .
d_call: TRBD2
v_call: TRBV12-3/TRBV12-4
j_call: TRBJ2-1
cdr3_aa: CASSFSFGGTYNEQFF
cdr3_nt: TGTGCCAGCAGTTTTTCCTTCGGGGGGACCTACAATGAGCAGTTCTTC

clone_size: once
d_call: .
v_call: TRBV12-3/TRBV12-4
j_call: TRBJ2-1
cdr3_aa: CASSRTLSSYNEQFF
cdr3_nt: TGTGCCAGCAGCCGGACCCTGAGCTCCTACAATGAGCAGTTCTTC

clone_size: .
d_call: TRBD2
v_call: TRBV20-1
j_call: TRBJ2-3
cdr3_aa: CSASAGGTDTQYF
cdr3_nt: TGCAGTGCTAGTGCGGGGGGCACAGATACGCAGTATTTT

clone_size: .
d_call: .
v_call: TRBV19
j_call: TRBJ2-4
cdr3_aa: CASRDRELAKNIQYF
cdr3_nt: TGTGCCAGTAGGGACAGAGAGTTAGCCAAAAACATTCAGTACTTC

clone_size: .
d_call: .
v_call: TRBV20-1
j_call: TRBJ1-3
cdr3_aa: CSATTGNTIYF
cdr3_nt: TGCAGTGCTACGACTGGAAACACCATATATTTT

clone_size: few
d_call: TRBD2
v_call: TRBV7-8
j_call: TRBJ2-7
cdr3_aa: CASSYRSGSSSYEQYF
cdr3_nt: TGTGCCAGCAGCTACCGAAGCGGGAGCAGCTCCTACGAGCAGTACTTC

clone_size: .
d_call: .
v_call: TRBV4-3
j_call: TRBJ1-5
cdr3_aa: CASSQDRGAVQPQHF
cdr3_nt: TGCGCCAGCAGCCAAGACAGGGGAGCGGTCCAGCCCCAGCATTTT

clone_size: .
d_call: .
v_call: TRBV29-1
j_call: TRBJ2-1
cdr3_aa: CSVGFLAPRADEQFF
cdr3_nt: TGCAGCGTTGGATTTCTAGCCCCCCGGGCGGATGAGCAGTTCTTC

clone_size: .
d_call: TRBD2
v_call: TRBV5-1
j_call: TRBJ2-5
cdr3_aa: CASSPWTSLGETQYF
cdr3_nt: TGCGCCAGCAGCCCCTGGACTAGCCTTGGAGAGACCCAGTACTTC

clone_size: few
d_call: .
v_call: TRBV29-1
j_call: TRBJ2-1
cdr3_aa: CSGGHVNREQFF
cdr3_nt: TGCAGTGGGGGACATGTCAACAGGGAGCAGTTCTTC

clone_size: few
d_call: .
v_call: TRBV9
j_call: TRBJ1-1
cdr3_aa: CASSEEGITGLRTEAFF
cdr3_nt: TGTGCCAGCAGCGAGGAGGGGATCACAGGGTTGAGAACTGAAGCTTTCTTT

clone_size: .
d_call: .
v_call: TRBV19
j_call: TRBJ1-3
cdr3_aa: CASSGTFPHLYTIYF
cdr3_nt: TGTGCCAGTAGTGGGACATTCCCCCATCTGTACACCATATATTTT

clone_size: .
d_call: .
v_call: TRBV5-6
j_call: TRBJ1-2
cdr3_aa: CASSLSAIYGYTF
cdr3_nt: TGTGCCAGCAGCTTGTCAGCTATCTATGGCTACACCTTC

clone_size: .
d_call: TRBD1
v_call: TRBV6-1
j_call: TRBJ1-1
cdr3_aa: CASSEQGRWTEAFF
cdr3_nt: TGTGCCAGCAGCGAACAGGGGAGGTGGACTGAAGCTTTCTTT

clone_size: .
d_call: TRBD2
v_call: TRBV20-1
j_call: TRBJ2-3
cdr3_aa: CSATWLAGIADTQYF
cdr3_nt: TGCAGTGCGACCTGGCTAGCGGGGATTGCAGATACGCAGTATTTT

clone_size: .
d_call: TRBD2
v_call: TRBV4-2
j_call: TRBJ2-5
cdr3_aa: CASSQTTSGRARQTQYF
cdr3_nt: TGTGCCAGCAGCCAAACTACTAGCGGGAGGGCGAGGCAGACCCAGTACTTC

clone_size: .
d_call: TRBD1
v_call: TRBV6-5
j_call: TRBJ2-7
cdr3_aa: CASSYSTTPRGFYSYEQYF
cdr3_nt: TGTGCCAGCAGTTACTCGACTACCCCCAGGGGGTTTTACTCCTACGAGCAGTACTTC

clone_size: .
d_call: .
v_call: TRBV7-6
j_call: TRBJ2-1
cdr3_aa: CASSLGVGQFF
cdr3_nt: TGTGCCAGCAGCTTAGGGGTGGGTCAGTTCTTC

clone_size: .
d_call: .
v_call: TRBV7-2
j_call: TRBJ2-7
cdr3_aa: CASSLAPDSYEQYF
cdr3_nt: TGTGCCAGCAGCTTAGCTCCGGATTCCTACGAGCAGTACTTC

clone_size: .
d_call: .
v_call: TRBV5-1
j_call: TRBJ2-5
cdr3_aa: CASSLEPHQETQYF
cdr3_nt: TGCGCCAGCAGCTTGGAGCCCCACCAAGAGACCCAGTACTTC